Listed here are 30 T cell receptor beta chains from one sample, sequenced in a study of T cells expressing NK-cell markers. TCRdb reanalyzed the 5' RACE reads and collapses them to one entry per CDR3 protein, without DNA. The sample yields approximately 440,000 distinct CDR3 sequences, of which the top ten take up 1.4% to 1.5%. Sequencing was carried out using blood T cells: a sorted CD56 or NKG2C T cell subset, CD4+ or CD8+ T cells, or bulk PBMC T cells (not recorded which). The receptors here all came from a woman in her forties or fifties in good health.

V usage is TRBV5-1 and J usage is TRBJ2-1; with no DNA, the TCRdb D assignment of TRBD1 cannot be verified. This CDR3 region has 13 residues. The germline CDR1 and CDR2 sequences are SGHRS and YFSETQ. CDR3 in amino acids: CASSPGLGRGQFF.

The chain carries TRBV6-1 and TRBJ1-2. The CDR3 is 15 amino acids. Germline V gives CDR1 MNHNS, CDR2 SASEGT. CDR3 residues: CASSDSAGWGYGYTF.

V gene TRBV20-1 combines with J gene TRBJ2-3; absent DNA, TCRdb's TRBD2 call cannot be checked. Germline CDR1 is DFQATT and CDR2 is SNEGSKA (reference sequence). The CDR3 runs to 15 residues. The CDR3 loop is CSASASGRWTDTQYF.

The chain has TRBV27 and TRBJ2-3. The CDR3 has 15 amino acids. The germline gives CDR1 MNHEY, CDR2 SMNVEV (reference sequence). The CDR3 here is CASSLISDHPATQYF.

The CDR3 sequence: CSARDRTRGYNSPLHF. The J gene is TRBJ1-6, the V gene TRBV20-1; TCRdb's D gene call, TRBD1, goes unchecked for lack of DNA. CDR1 is DFQATT, CDR2 SNEGSKA, per germline (reference sequence). The CDR3 sequence is 16 residues long.

The chain is built from TRBV12-3 or TRBV12-4 and TRBJ2-1; TCRdb lists TRBD1, though no DNA is available to test this call. This CDR3 spans 15 amino acids. The CDR3 loop reads CASSFYGGKGDEQFF.

The genes are TRBV5-6 and TRBJ2-1. This CDR3 has 14 amino acids. In germline, CDR1 is SGHDT, CDR2 YYEEEE. CDR3 sequence: CASRRTGMSNEQFF.

CDR3 residues: CSVRGVVSHEQYF. V and J are TRBV29-1 and TRBJ2-7; TCRdb names TRBD1, which stays unverified in the absence of DNA. Germline V gives CDR1 SQVTM, CDR2 ANQGSEA. The length of the CDR3 is 13 residues.

The rearrangement joins TRBV6-6 to TRBJ1-5. The CDR3 length is 15 residues. From germline, CDR1 is MNHNY and CDR2 SVGAGI (reference sequence). The CDR3 reads CASSYGRGAGEPQHF.

The chain combines TRBV24-1 with TRBJ1-2. The CDR3 contains 15 residues. The germline CDR1 and CDR2 sequences are KGHDR and SFDVKD. CDR3 in amino acids: CATSDLNSGIYGYTF.

The chain is built from TRBV4-1 and TRBJ1-4; as DNA is missing, the TRBD1 call by TCRdb cannot be tested. Germline CDR1 MGHRA, CDR2 YSYEKL. The CDR3 covers 15 residues. The CDR3 is CASSLMTGPDEKLFF.

The rearrangement joins TRBV7-2 to TRBJ1-5; TCRdb names TRBD1, which stays unverified in the absence of DNA. Germline assignment: CDR1 SGHTA and CDR2 FQGNSA. CDR3 size: 17 residues. CDR3 region: CASSLDRDRGGIQPQHF.

This chain connects TRBV12-3 or TRBV12-4 to TRBJ1-2. The CDR3 has 16 amino acids. CDR3: CASSSMGLRANYGYTF.

The rearrangement links TRBV3-1 to TRBJ2-3; TCRdb's D call, TRBD2, is unchecked because there is no DNA. The germline gives CDR1 LGHDT, CDR2 YNNKEL (reference sequence). CDR3 length: 17 residues. This CDR3 reads CASSQGKRGWGADTQYF.

J is TRBJ1-5 and V is TRBV10-3; as DNA is missing, the TRBD1 call by TCRdb cannot be tested. Looked up from germline, CDR1 is ENHRY and CDR2 is SYGVKD. This CDR3 has 15 amino acids. This CDR3 reads CAISAIRGPDQPQHF.

V gene TRBV12-3 or TRBV12-4 combines with J gene TRBJ2-1; TCRdb outputs TRBD2, but without DNA this stays unchecked. The CDR3 runs 13 residues. CDR3 in amino acids: CASASASGREQFF.

The gene calls are TRBV12-3 or TRBV12-4 and TRBJ1-1. The CDR3 has 14 residues. CDR3 sequence reads: CASSLAGGSTEAFF.

V gene TRBV29-1 combines with J gene TRBJ2-3; the D call from TCRdb, TRBD1, cannot be confirmed without DNA. CDR3 length equals 13 residues. The V gene's germline CDR1 is SQVTM and CDR2 ANQGSEA. The chain's CDR3 is CSVGKAGEDTQYF.

The V call is TRBV6-5, the J call TRBJ2-7; TCRdb calls TRBD2, which cannot be checked without DNA. CDR1 MNHEY and CDR2 SVGAGI come from the germline V gene. The CDR3 length is 13 residues. CDR3: CASSKTSGYEQYF.

The chain is built from TRBV30 and TRBJ2-1. The V gene's germline CDR1 is GTSNPN and CDR2 SVGIG (reference sequence). The CDR3 covers 14 residues. CDR3 sequence: CAWSGQGYYNEQFF.

This chain connects TRBV7-9 to TRBJ2-1; TCRdb's D call of TRBD2 is untestable without DNA. Per germline, CDR1 SEHNR and CDR2 FQNEAQ (reference sequence). This CDR3 comprises 11 residues. CDR3 residues: CASSFRGEQFF.

The CDR3 protein is CSAVRGANTEAFF. V usage is TRBV29-1 and J usage is TRBJ1-1; TCRdb's D gene call, TRBD1, goes unchecked for lack of DNA. Germline-derived CDR1 and CDR2 are SQVTM and ANQGSEA. CDR3 length: 13 residues.

This chain connects TRBV5-1 to TRBJ2-1; TCRdb calls TRBD2, which cannot be checked without DNA. The CDR3 is made up of 16 amino acids. Germline CDR1 is SGHRS and CDR2 is YFSETQ. CDR3 loop: CASSFGPGGPRNEQFF. Full variable domain (missing parts from reference TRBV5-1 and TRBJ2-1): KAGVTQTPRYLIKTRGQQVTLSCSPISGHRSVSWYQQTPGQGLQFLFEYFSETQRNKGNFPGRFSGRQFSNSRSEMNVSTLELGDSALYLCASSFGPGGPRNEQFFGPGTRLTVL.

V is TRBV6-5 and J is TRBJ1-1; TCRdb designates TRBD1, a call that cannot be tested without DNA. CDR3 size: 14 residues. CDR1 and CDR2 from the germline V gene are MNHEY and SVGAGI. CDR3 sequence reads: CASSPGTGKTEAFF.

The chain recombines TRBV12-3 or TRBV12-4 with TRBJ2-1; TCRdb reports TRBD2, a call that lacks DNA to check it against. CDR3 length: 14 amino acids. This chain's CDR3 is CASSPSRLDNEQFF.

The rearrangement joins TRBV20-1 to TRBJ2-7; the D call from TCRdb, TRBD2, cannot be confirmed without DNA. Germline CDR1 reads DFQATT; CDR2 reads SNEGSKA (reference sequence). This CDR3 contains 16 residues. CDR3 sequence reads: CSARDSGLAGIYEQYF.

The J gene is TRBJ1-4, the V gene TRBV4-1; absent DNA, TCRdb's TRBD1 call cannot be checked. Germline lookup yields CDR1 MGHRA and CDR2 YSYEKL. The CDR3 is 16 amino acids. CDR3 residues: CASSQTPGTGGGKLFF.

This sequence joins TRBV7-9 and TRBJ2-1; TCRdb's D call of TRBD1 is untestable without DNA. This CDR3 is 17 amino acids long. CDR1 is SEHNR and CDR2 is FQNEAQ in the germline V gene (reference sequence). Here the CDR3 reads CASSLGQGLFLGNEQFF.

The V gene is TRBV20-1, the J gene TRBJ1-2; lacking DNA, the TRBD1 call made by TCRdb goes unchecked. In germline, CDR1 is DFQATT, CDR2 SNEGSKA (reference sequence). CDR3 size: 13 residues. CDR3: CSAGGQGTGGYTF.

J is TRBJ2-7 and V is TRBV27; TCRdb's D call, TRBD2, is unchecked because there is no DNA. The CDR3 is 17 amino acids. Per the germline V gene, CDR1 is MNHEY and CDR2 is SMNVEV (reference sequence). The CDR3 sequence: CASRQRTSGTRTYEQYF.